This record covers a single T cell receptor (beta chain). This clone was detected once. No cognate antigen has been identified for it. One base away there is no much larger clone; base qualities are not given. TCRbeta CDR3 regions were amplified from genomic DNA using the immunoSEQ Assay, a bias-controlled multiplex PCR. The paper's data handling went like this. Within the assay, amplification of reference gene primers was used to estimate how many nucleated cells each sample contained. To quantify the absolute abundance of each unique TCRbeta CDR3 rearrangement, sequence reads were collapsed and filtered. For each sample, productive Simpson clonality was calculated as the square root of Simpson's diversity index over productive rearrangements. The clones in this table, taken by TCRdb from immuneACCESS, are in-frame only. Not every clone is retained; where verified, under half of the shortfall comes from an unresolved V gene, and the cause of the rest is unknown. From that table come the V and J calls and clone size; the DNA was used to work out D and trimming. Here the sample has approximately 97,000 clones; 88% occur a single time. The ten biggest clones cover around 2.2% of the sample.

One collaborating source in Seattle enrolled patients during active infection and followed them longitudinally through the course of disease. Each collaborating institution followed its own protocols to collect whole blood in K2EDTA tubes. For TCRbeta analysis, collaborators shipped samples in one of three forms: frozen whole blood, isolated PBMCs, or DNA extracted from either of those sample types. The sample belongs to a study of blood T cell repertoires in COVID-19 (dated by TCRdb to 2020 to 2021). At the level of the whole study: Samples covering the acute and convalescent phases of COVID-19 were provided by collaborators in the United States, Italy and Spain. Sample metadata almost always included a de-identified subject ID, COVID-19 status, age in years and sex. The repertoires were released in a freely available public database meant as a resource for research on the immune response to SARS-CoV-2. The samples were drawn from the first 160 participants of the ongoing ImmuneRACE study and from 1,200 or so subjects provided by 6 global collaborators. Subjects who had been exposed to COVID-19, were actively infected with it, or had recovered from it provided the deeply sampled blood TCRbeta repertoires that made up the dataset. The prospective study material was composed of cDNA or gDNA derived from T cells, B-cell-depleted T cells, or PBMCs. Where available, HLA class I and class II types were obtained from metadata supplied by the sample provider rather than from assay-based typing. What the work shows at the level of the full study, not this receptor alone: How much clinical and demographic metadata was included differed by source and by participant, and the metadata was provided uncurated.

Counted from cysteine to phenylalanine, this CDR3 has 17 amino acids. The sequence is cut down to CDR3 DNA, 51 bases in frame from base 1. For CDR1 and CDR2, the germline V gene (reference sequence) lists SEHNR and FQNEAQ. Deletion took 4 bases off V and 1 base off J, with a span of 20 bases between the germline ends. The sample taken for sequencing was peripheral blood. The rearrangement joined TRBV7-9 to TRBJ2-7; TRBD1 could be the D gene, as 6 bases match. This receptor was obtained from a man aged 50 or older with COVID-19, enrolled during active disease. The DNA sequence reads TGTGCCAGCAGCTCGGAACAGGGTCCTGGAGCTTCCTACGAGCAGTACTTC. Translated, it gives CASSSEQGPGASYEQYF.